The rows below give T cell receptor beta chains drawn from one sample of a study of blood T cell repertoires in COVID-19. This table comes from immunoSEQ multiplex PCR, and its TCRdb copy is limited to in-frame clones, with some not included. Among about 200,000 clones listed, roughly 90% were seen once. Sequences were obtained from peripheral blood. The receptor source for this set is a woman in her fifties or sixties with acute or convalescent COVID-19. Each CDR3 is given with its conserved first and last residue. The D gene is left open where the match is weak. A row's size may be missing; if present it is once, few, many or a size class.

CDR3 DNA,CDR3 protein,V gene,clone size,D gene,J gene
TGTGCCAGCAGCTTGGGAGCCCAGGGGGGTAGAGCGCTGAACACTGAAGCTTTCTTT,CASSLGAQGGRALNTEAFF,TRBV7-2,.,TRBD1,TRBJ1-1
TGTGCCAGCAGCCCCGGAGCCGAGCAGTACTTC,CASSPGAEQYF,TRBV9,few,.,TRBJ2-7
TGTGCCAGCAGCCCTCAGGGGTTGGAGAACACTGAAGCTTTCTTT,CASSPQGLENTEAFF,TRBV7-6,once,.,TRBJ1-1
TGTGCCAGCAGCCGACAGGCGACTAACTATGGCTACACCTTC,CASSRQATNYGYTF,TRBV5-5,.,.,TRBJ1-2
TGTGCCAGCAGCTACCGGGACAGGGCTCCCTACGAGCAGTACTTC,CASSYRDRAPYEQYF,TRBV11-3,.,TRBD1,TRBJ2-7
TGCGCCAGCAGCCCCTACCAGGAGGCAACACCCCTCCACTTT,CASSPYQEATPLHF,TRBV5-1,.,.,TRBJ1-6
TGTGCCAGCAGTTACTCGGCAGCGGTAAATTCACCCCTCCACTTT,CASSYSAAVNSPLHF,TRBV6-5,.,.,TRBJ1-6
TGTGCCAGCAGCCAGGGGACAGGTTCAAACTATGGCTACACCTTC,CASSQGTGSNYGYTF,TRBV3-1/TRBV3-2,.,TRBD1,TRBJ1-2
TGTGCCAGCAGCACCCAGGGAGGGGCCTATAATTCACCCCTCCACTTT,CASSTQGGAYNSPLHF,TRBV27,.,.,TRBJ1-6
TGCAGCGTCGCCGGACCGGGGACCTACGAGCAGTACTTC,CSVAGPGTYEQYF,TRBV29-1,.,.,TRBJ2-7
TGTGCCAGCTCACCACTCTCCGACAGGGGCACTGAAGCTTTCTTT,CASSPLSDRGTEAFF,TRBV18,.,TRBD1,TRBJ1-1
TGTGCCAGCTCCCCACCGGTGGGGGGAGGGGCTTTCTTT,CASSPPVGGGAFF,TRBV18,few,.,TRBJ1-1
TGTGCCAGCACCCTCCTGGGGGGATACAATGAGCAGTTCTTC,CASTLLGGYNEQFF,TRBV7-2,.,.,TRBJ2-1
TGCAGCGGTCTCGAGGCAGGGGTTGGTGGCTACACCTTC,CSGLEAGVGGYTF,TRBV29-1,.,.,TRBJ1-2
TGCGCCAGCAGCTTTGTCAGGGACACTGAAGCTTTCTTT,CASSFVRDTEAFF,TRBV5-1,.,.,TRBJ1-1
TGTGCCAGCAGCTTGGGAAACCGGGACAGCGAAAAACTGTTTTTT,CASSLGNRDSEKLFF,TRBV5-4,.,TRBD1,TRBJ1-4
TGTGCCAGTAGCACCCCCGGGACAGGGGGCCGAGAGACCCAGTACTTC,CASSTPGTGGRETQYF,TRBV19,.,TRBD1,TRBJ2-5
TGCAGCGTTGAAGGGGGGGGCTATGGCTACACCTTC,CSVEGGGYGYTF,TRBV29-1,.,.,TRBJ1-2
TGTGCCAGCAGCCCAGCGGGGTATGGCTACACCTTC,CASSPAGYGYTF,TRBV6-5,.,.,TRBJ1-2
TGTGCCAGCAGTGAATTGGGGCGAACTGAAGCTTTCTTT,CASSELGRTEAFF,TRBV6-1,.,.,TRBJ1-1
TGTGCCAGCAGGAAATTTACCTTTAGCGCTAGCTCCTACAATGAGCAGTTCTTC,CASRKFTFSASSYNEQFF,TRBV27,.,.,TRBJ2-1
TGTGCCATCAACCCCGGACAGGGGGCCCCCGATTACACCTTC,CAINPGQGAPDYTF,TRBV10-3,.,TRBD1,TRBJ1-2
TGTGCCAGCAGCTTCCCAGCTGAAGCTTTCTTT,CASSFPAEAFF,TRBV7-6,.,.,TRBJ1-1
TGTGCCAGCAGCACGTGGGACTTCATGGGCGGCTACACCTTC,CASSTWDFMGGYTF,TRBV5-6,.,.,TRBJ1-2
TGTGCCAGCAGCGAAACAGGGGGTGGGCGCAATCAGCCCCAGCATTTT,CASSETGGGRNQPQHF,TRBV3-1/TRBV3-2,.,TRBD1,TRBJ1-5
TGTGCCAGCACAGGGGTTGGATATCAGCCCCAGCATTTT,CASTGVGYQPQHF,TRBV12-3/TRBV12-4,few,.,TRBJ1-5
TGTGCCAGCATGGCAGGGCAGGGTTCACCCCTCCACTTT,CASMAGQGSPLHF,TRBV12-3/TRBV12-4,.,.,TRBJ1-6
TGCGCCAGCAGCCAAGGGAGGCGTGGGAGCTCCTACGAGCAGTACTTC,CASSQGRRGSSYEQYF,TRBV4-3,.,.,TRBJ2-7
TGCGCCAGCAGCCAAGATCCCCCTCGCTACGAGCAGTACTTC,CASSQDPPRYEQYF,TRBV4-3,.,.,TRBJ2-7
TGTGCCAGCAGTACAACCCAGCGGGGGGGCTCGAATACGCAGTATTTT,CASSTTQRGGSNTQYF,TRBV6-2/TRBV6-3,once,TRBD2,TRBJ2-3
TGTGCCAGCGGGAAGACTAGCGAGCGGACAGATACGCAGTATTTT,CASGKTSERTDTQYF,TRBV2,.,TRBD2,TRBJ2-3
TGTGCCAGCTCCAAGGGACAGCCACAAGAGACCCAGTACTTC,CASSKGQPQETQYF,TRBV18,.,TRBD1,TRBJ2-5
TGTGCCATCAGTGAGAGGCAGGGGCCCCCTTTCTTT,CAISERQGPPFF,TRBV10-3,.,.,TRBJ1-1
TGCGCCAGCAGCCCCGACAGGGCGTGGGGCACTGAAGCTTTCTTT,CASSPDRAWGTEAFF,TRBV5-1,few,TRBD1,TRBJ1-1
TGTGCCAGTCTCCAGGGGGCTGTAGGAAATCAGCCCCAGCATTTT,CASLQGAVGNQPQHF,TRBV19,.,TRBD1,TRBJ1-5
TGTGCCTGGAGCTCCGGGACAGGGGGCCAGGGAGGCTACACCTTC,CAWSSGTGGQGGYTF,TRBV30,few,TRBD1,TRBJ1-2
TGTGCCAGCAGCTCACGGACAGGGAACTATGGCTACACCTTC,CASSSRTGNYGYTF,TRBV11-3,.,TRBD1,TRBJ1-2
TGTGCCAGCAGCTTAGGGCGTAAGCTAGCGGAGCAAGAGACCCAGTACTTC,CASSLGRKLAEQETQYF,TRBV11-2,few,TRBD2,TRBJ2-5
TGTGCCAGCAGCAGGGGGAGCTCCTATAATTCACCCCTCCACTTT,CASSRGSSYNSPLHF,TRBV11-3,.,.,TRBJ1-6
TGTGCCAGCAGCCCCGGGACAGGGGTAATCGAGCAGTACTTC,CASSPGTGVIEQYF,TRBV7-9,.,TRBD1,TRBJ2-7
TGTGCCAGCAGGGAACTAGCGGGGGGGCCGATCGAGCAGTACTTC,CASRELAGGPIEQYF,TRBV13,.,TRBD2,TRBJ2-7
TGTGCCACCAGTGATCCCCAGACAGGGAGAAGCTCTGGAAACACCATATATTTT,CATSDPQTGRSSGNTIYF,TRBV24-1,.,TRBD1,TRBJ1-3
TGTGCCACCAGTTCGGTTAGCGGCTCGACCGGGGAGCTGTTTTTT,CATSSVSGSTGELFF,TRBV24-1,.,.,TRBJ2-2
TGTGCCAGCAGCGTAGGACAGCAGAACACTGAAGCTTTCTTT,CASSVGQQNTEAFF,TRBV9,.,.,TRBJ1-1
TGTGCCAGTAGTTGGGTCGGGAGCAATCAGCCCCAGCATTTT,CASSWVGSNQPQHF,TRBV19,.,.,TRBJ1-5
TGCGCCAGCAGCCAAGGGGGAGCGGGGGGGCATTACGAGCAGTACTTC,CASSQGGAGGHYEQYF,TRBV4-1,.,TRBD2,TRBJ2-7
TGTGCCAGCTCACCTACTCAAAGCTACTCTTCCTATGGCTACACCTTC,CASSPTQSYSSYGYTF,TRBV18,few,.,TRBJ1-2
TGTGCCAGCAGTTCGGGACAGGTAGGGACTGAAGCTTTCTTT,CASSSGQVGTEAFF,TRBV2,.,TRBD1,TRBJ1-1
TGTGCCAGCAGTTTAGCGGCCCTCAATGAGCAGTTCTTC,CASSLAALNEQFF,TRBV12-3/TRBV12-4,.,.,TRBJ2-1